This T cell receptor (beta chain) is drawn from a study of spatial heterogeneity in lung cancer. Study overall: A consistent excess of beta-chain over alpha-chain sequences was detected. Each distinct TCR and UMI combination averaged more than ten appearances in raw reads.

TCRdb independently ran MiXCR on the 5' RACE reads; one entry per CDR3 protein. Altogether about 100,000 distinct CDR3 sequences are present, around 4.8% being singletons, with the ten largest covering around 20%. This clonotype was seen ten or more times. Its target is not known. General study points: Expanded intratumoral alpha and beta TCR counts tracked tumor mutation counts.

As to time point: sample taken at primary tumor resection. Extraction of whole RNA from tumor, nontumor lung or frozen PBMC preceded unsorted sequencing. Sequenced here: lung tumor tissue, sampled at surgery. This TCR was sampled from a male donor with early-stage non-small cell lung cancer.

CDR3 protein: CASSLVNTGELFF. CDR3 bases: TGTGCCAGCAGCCTGGTCAATACCGGGGAGCTGTTTTTT. V and J are TRBV11-2 and TRBJ2-2; D gene uncertain. CDR1 is SGHAT, CDR2 FQNNGV, per germline. V shed 5 bases and J shed 5 bases, with 9 bases lying between them. CDR3 length equals 13 residues.